This record covers a single T cell receptor (beta chain). The record originates from a study of T cell responses to AZD1222 COVID-19 vaccine. The assay was immunoSEQ multiplex PCR, and TCRdb's table has in-frame clones only and misses some. The sample records roughly 98,000 clones, roughly 90% being singletons. This material consisted of peripheral blood, taken 28 days after the second AZD1222 dose. The sequence was obtained from an adult who received the AZD1222 COVID-19 vaccine.

In DNA, the CDR3 is TGTGCCAGCAGGCCGGCGCTAGCTCCCTACGAGCAGTACTTC. Encoded protein: CASRPALAPYEQYF. This chain uses TRBV6-5 with TRBJ2-7; possible D gene TRBD2, 5 bases. CDR3 size: 14 residues. Trimming took 6 bases from V and 2 from J, leaving 14 bases between them. Germline V gives CDR1 MNHEY, CDR2 SVGAGI.